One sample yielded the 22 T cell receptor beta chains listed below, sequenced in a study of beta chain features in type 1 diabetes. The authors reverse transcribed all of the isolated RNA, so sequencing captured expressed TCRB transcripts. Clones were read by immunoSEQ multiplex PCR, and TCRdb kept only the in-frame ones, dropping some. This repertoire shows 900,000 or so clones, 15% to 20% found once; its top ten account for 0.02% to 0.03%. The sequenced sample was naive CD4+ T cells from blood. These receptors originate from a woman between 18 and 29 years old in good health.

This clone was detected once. CDR3 sequence: CASRPGQWAFNQPQHF. The CDR3 DNA follows: TGTGCCAGCAGGCCGGGACAGTGGGCCTTCAATCAGCCCCAGCATTTT. The rearrangement joins TRBV27 to TRBJ1-5; 7 bases map to TRBD1. V lost 6 bases to trimming and J lost 3 bases; unmatched junction nucleotides: 11. The CDR3 spans 16 residues. Germline CDR1 and CDR2: MNHEY and SMNVEV (reference sequence).

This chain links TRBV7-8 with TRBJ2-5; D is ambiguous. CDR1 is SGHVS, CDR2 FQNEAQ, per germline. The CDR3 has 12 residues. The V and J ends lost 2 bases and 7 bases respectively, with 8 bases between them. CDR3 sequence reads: CASSLSSGTQYF. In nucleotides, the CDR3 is TGTGCCAGCAGCTTAAGTTCGGGGACCCAGTACTTC.

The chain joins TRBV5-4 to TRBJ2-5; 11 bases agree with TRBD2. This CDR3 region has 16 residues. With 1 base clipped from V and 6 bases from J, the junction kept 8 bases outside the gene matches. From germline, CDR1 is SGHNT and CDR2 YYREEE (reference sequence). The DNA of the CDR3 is TGTGCCAGCAGCTTGCCCGGGACTAGCGGCCGGCAGACCCAGTACTTC. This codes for CASSLPGTSGRQTQYF.

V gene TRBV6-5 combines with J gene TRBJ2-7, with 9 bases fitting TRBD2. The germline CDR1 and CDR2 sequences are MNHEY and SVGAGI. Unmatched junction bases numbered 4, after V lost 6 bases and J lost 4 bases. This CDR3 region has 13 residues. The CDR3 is CASRGLATYEQYF. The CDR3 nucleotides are TGTGCCAGCAGAGGACTAGCGACGTACGAGCAGTACTTC.

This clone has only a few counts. As DNA, the CDR3 is TGTGCCAGCAGCCGTGGACAGGGACGCTGGGTCACAGATACGCAGTATTTT. Translated, it gives CASSRGQGRWVTDTQYF. The chain employs TRBV7-9 and TRBJ2-3; 8 nucleotides match TRBD1. The junction had 12 bases not matched to a gene; V was cut back by 5 bases and J by 2 bases. CDR3 length: 17 amino acids. Germline CDR1 SEHNR, CDR2 FQNEAQ (reference sequence).

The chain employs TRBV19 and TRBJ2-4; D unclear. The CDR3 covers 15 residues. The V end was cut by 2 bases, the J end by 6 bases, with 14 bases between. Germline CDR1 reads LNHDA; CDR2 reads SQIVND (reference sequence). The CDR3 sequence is CASSISRVPTNIQYF. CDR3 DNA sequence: TGTGCCAGTAGTATAAGTCGGGTCCCCACAAACATTCAGTACTTC.

DNA of the CDR3: TGTGCCAGTAGTACCCGCGAGCGTTCCAATCAGCCCCAGCATTTT. Its protein product is CASSTRERSNQPQHF. J is TRBJ1-5 and V is TRBV19; no firm D call. V dropped 4 bases and J dropped 3 bases, with 13 bases sitting between them. The germline CDR1 and CDR2 sequences are LNHDA and SQIVND (reference sequence). The CDR3 sequence is 15 residues long.

CDR3: CASSGGGAGDTQYF. For the CDR3, the DNA is TGTGCCAGCAGTGGAGGGGGTGCAGGGGATACGCAGTATTTT. This chain uses TRBV6-1 with TRBJ2-3; TRBD1 is a possible D gene (6 bases). Per the germline V gene, CDR1 is MNHNS and CDR2 is SASEGT. V dropped 4 bases and J dropped 6 bases, with 14 bases sitting between them. The CDR3 has 14 amino acids.

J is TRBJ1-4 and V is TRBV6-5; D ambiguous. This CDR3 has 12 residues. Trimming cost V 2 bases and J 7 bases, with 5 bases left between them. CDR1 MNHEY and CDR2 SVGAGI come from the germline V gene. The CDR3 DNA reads TGTGCCAGCAGTTACAGCCGTGAAAAACTGTTTTTT. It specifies CASSYSREKLFF.

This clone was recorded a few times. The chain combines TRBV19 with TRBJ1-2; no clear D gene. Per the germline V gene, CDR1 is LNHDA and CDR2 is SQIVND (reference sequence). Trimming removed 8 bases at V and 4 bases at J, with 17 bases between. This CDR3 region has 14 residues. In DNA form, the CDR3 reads TGTGCCAGTCGGAGAAGTCGGCAGCCCTATGGCTACACCTTC. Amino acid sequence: CASRRSRQPYGYTF.

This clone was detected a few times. CDR3 loop: CASSVLRRDTQYF. CDR3 sequence (DNA): TGTGCCAGCAGCGTTCTCCGGAGGGATACGCAGTATTTT. This chain links TRBV7-2 with TRBJ2-3; possible D gene TRBD2, 5 bases. V was pared by 5 bases and J by 6 bases, with 12 bases between. CDR1 is SGHTA and CDR2 is FQGNSA in the germline V gene. CDR3 size: 13 residues.

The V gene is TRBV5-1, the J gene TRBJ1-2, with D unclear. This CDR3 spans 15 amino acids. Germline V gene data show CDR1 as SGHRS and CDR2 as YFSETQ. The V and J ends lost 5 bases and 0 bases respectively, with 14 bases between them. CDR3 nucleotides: TGCGCCAGCAGGGTTGAACCCCCAACTAACTATGGCTACACCTTC. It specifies CASRVEPPTNYGYTF.

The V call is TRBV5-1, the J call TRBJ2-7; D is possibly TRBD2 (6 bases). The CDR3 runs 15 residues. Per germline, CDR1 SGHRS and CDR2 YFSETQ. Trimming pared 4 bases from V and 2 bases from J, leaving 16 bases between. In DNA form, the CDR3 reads TGCGCCAGCAGCACTACCGGGACTGGGACCTACGAGCAGTACTTC. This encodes CASSTTGTGTYEQYF. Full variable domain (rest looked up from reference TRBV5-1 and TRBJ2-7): KAGVTQTPRYLIKTRGQQVTLSCSPISGHRSVSWYQQTPGQGLQFLFEYFSETQRNKGNFPGRFSGRQFSNSRSEMNVSTLELGDSALYLCASSTTGTGTYEQYFGPGTRLTVT.

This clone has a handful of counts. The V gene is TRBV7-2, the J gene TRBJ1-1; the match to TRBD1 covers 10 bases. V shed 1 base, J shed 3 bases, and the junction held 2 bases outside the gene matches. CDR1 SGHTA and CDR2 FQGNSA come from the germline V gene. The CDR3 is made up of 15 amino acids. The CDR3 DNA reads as TGTGCCAGCAGCTTAGGCGGGACAGGGGACACTGAAGCTTTCTTT. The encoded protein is CASSLGGTGDTEAFF.

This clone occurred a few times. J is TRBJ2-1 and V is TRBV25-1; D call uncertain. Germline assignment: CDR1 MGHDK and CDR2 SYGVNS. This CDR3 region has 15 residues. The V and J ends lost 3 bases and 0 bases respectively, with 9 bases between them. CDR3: CASSEWKGSYNEQFF. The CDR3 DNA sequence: TGTGCCAGCAGTGAGTGGAAGGGCTCCTACAATGAGCAGTTCTTC.

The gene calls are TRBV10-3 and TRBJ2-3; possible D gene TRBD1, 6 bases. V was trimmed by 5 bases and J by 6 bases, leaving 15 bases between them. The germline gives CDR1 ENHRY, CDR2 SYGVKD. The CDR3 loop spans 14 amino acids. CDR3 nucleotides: TGTGCCATCAGTTTTCGACAGGAAACGGATACGCAGTATTTT. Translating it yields CAISFRQETDTQYF.

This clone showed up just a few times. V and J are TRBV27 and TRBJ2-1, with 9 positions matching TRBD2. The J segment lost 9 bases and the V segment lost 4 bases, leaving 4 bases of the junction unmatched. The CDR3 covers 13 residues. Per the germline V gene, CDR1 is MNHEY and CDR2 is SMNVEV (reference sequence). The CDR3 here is CASSWAGGAEQFF. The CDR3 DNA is TGTGCCAGCAGTTGGGCGGGAGGGGCTGAGCAGTTCTTC.

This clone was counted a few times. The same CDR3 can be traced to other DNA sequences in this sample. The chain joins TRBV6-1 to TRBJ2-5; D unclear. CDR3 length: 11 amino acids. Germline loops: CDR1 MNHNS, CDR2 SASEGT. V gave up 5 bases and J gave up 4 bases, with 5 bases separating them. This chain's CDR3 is CASSLGETQYF. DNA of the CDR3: TGTGCCAGCAGTTTGGGAGAGACCCAGTACTTC.

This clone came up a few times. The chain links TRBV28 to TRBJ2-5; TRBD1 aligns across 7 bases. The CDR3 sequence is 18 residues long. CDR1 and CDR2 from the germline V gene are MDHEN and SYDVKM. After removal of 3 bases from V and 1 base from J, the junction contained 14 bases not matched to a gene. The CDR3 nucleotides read TGTGCCAGCAGTTTCCCTCGTGGACAGGCCCCTTTCCAAGAGACCCAGTACTTC. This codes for CASSFPRGQAPFQETQYF.

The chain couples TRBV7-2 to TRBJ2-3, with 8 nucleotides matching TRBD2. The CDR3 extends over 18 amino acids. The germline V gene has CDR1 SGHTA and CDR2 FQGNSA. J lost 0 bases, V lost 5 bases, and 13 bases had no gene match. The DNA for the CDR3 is TGTGCCAGCAGCCCACGCCCAACTAGCGGAACTAGCACAGATACGCAGTATTTT. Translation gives CASSPRPTSGTSTDTQYF. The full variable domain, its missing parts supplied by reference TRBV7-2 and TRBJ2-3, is GAGVSQSPSNKVTEKGKDVELRCDPISGHTALYWYRQSLGQGLEFLIYFQGNSAPDKSGLPSDRFSAERTGGSVSTLTIQRTQQEDSAVYLCASSPRPTSGTSTDTQYFGPGTRLTVL.

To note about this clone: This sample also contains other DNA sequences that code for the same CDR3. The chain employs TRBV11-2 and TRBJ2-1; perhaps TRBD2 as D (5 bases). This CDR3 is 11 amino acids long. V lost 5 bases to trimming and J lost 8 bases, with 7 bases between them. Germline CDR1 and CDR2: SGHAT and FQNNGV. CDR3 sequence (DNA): TGTGCCAGCAGCCGAGGGTATGAGCAGTTCTTC. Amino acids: CASSRGYEQFF.

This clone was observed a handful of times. In nucleotides, the CDR3 is TGTGCCAGCAGCTTAGGGGCTAGCGACGAATCTTTCTTC. It yields the protein CASSLGASDESFF. The chain joins TRBV11-2 to TRBJ2-1, with D possibly being TRBD2 (6 bases). The CDR3 has 13 residues. In germline, CDR1 is SGHAT, CDR2 FQNNGV. V lost 1 base to trimming and J lost 16 bases, with 17 bases between them.